These 8 T cell receptor beta chains were sequenced from one sample in a study of STAT5B mutations in CD4+ large granular lymphocyte leukemia (dated by TCRdb to the early 2020s). Libraries were made using the immunoSEQ multiplex PCR assay. TCRdb limited this immuneACCESS table to in-frame rearrangements with V and J called. A share of clones is missing; checked studies link under half to unresolved V genes, and the rest is unexplained. Here the sample has tens of thousands of clones; roughly two thirds occur a single time. 1.5% of the sample belongs to the ten largest clones. Sequencing was done on a sample of CD4+ T cells from blood buffy coats. Receptors originate from a human donor in good health.

In this sample, this clone turned up a few times. This sequence joins TRBV7-8 and TRBJ1-5; D may be TRBD1 (5 bases). The germline gives CDR1 SGHVS, CDR2 FQNEAQ. This CDR3 comprises 16 residues. With 0 bases removed from V and 3 bases from J, the gap between germline ends came to 12 bases. Written as DNA, the CDR3 is TGTGCCAGCAGCTTAGCTTTCGGGACGAACAATCAGCCCCAGCATTTT. This translates into CASSLAFGTNNQPQHF.

The chain recombines TRBV18 with TRBJ2-6, with unresolved D. CDR1 is KGHSH, CDR2 LQKENI, per germline. V was pared by 0 bases and J by 0 bases, with 3 bases between. This CDR3 spans 15 amino acids. The CDR3 sequence: CASSPPLSGANVLTF. DNA of the CDR3: TGTGCCAGCTCACCACCGCTCTCTGGGGCCAACGTCCTGACTTTC.

This chain uses TRBV10-3 with TRBJ2-3, with 7 bases identical to TRBD2. Germline V lookup: CDR1 ENHRY, CDR2 SYGVKD. The CDR3 runs to 17 residues. With V trimmed by 3 bases and J by 2 bases, 11 bases remained unmatched. For the CDR3, the DNA is TGTGCCATCAGTGACGATATTCAGGGAGGGATCACAGATACGCAGTATTTT. Its protein product is CAISDDIQGGITDTQYF.

This sequence joins TRBV30 and TRBJ1-2; D is unresolved. Germline assignment: CDR1 GTSNPN and CDR2 SVGIG (reference sequence). V lost 3 bases and J lost 9, with 8 bases in between. This CDR3 has 10 residues. Here the CDR3 reads CAWRRASYTF. The DNA of the CDR3 is TGTGCCTGGAGACGCGCCAGCTACACCTTC. Variable domain in full (rest from reference TRBV30 and TRBJ1-2): SQTIHQWPATLVQPVGSPLSLECTVEGTSNPNLYWYRQAAGRGLQLLFYSVGIGQISSEVPQNLSASRPQDRQFILSSKKLLLSDSGFYLCAWRRASYTFGSGTRLTVV.

V gene TRBV5-1 combines with J gene TRBJ1-2; D uncertain. Germline CDR1 is SGHRS and CDR2 is YFSETQ. The ends were cut back, 7 bases at V and 4 bases at J, with 17 bases in the middle. CDR3 length: 14 residues. As DNA, the CDR3 is TGCGCCAGCGCGGTAGGCGGCGGAACCTATGGCTACACCTTC. Translated, it gives CASAVGGGTYGYTF.

This chain links TRBV29-1 with TRBJ1-2, with no clear D. CDR1 and CDR2 from the germline V gene are SQVTM and ANQGSEA. V lost 0 bases and J 2 bases, leaving 4 bases between the germline ends. This CDR3 has 12 residues. The CDR3 nucleotides read TGCAGCGTTGAAGACAGGAACTATGGCTACACCTTC. This codes for CSVEDRNYGYTF.

This clone turned up a few times. The genes are TRBV28 and TRBJ2-1, with TRBD2 matching 10 bases. V was pared by 2 bases and J by 7 bases, with 5 bases of the junction left unmatched. In germline, CDR1 is MDHEN, CDR2 SYDVKM. This CDR3 has 15 amino acids. CDR3 amino acids: CASSLASGGQNEQFF. CDR3 nucleotide sequence: TGTGCCAGCAGTTTAGCTAGCGGGGGCCAAAATGAGCAGTTCTTC.

This rearrangement joins TRBV25-1 to TRBJ1-3, with TRBD1 identical over 9 bases. The CDR3 length is 13 residues. Looked up from germline, CDR1 is MGHDK and CDR2 is SYGVNS. V gave up 6 bases and J gave up 9 bases; unmatched junction bases: 6. The CDR3 here is CASRGQGTATIYF. DNA for the CDR3: TGTGCCAGCAGGGGACAGGGTACCGCCACCATATATTTT. The full variable domain, completed using reference TRBV25-1 and TRBJ1-3, is EADIYQTPRYLVIGTGKKITLECSQTMGHDKMYWYQQDPGMELHLIHYSYGVNSTEKGDLSSESTVSRIRTEHFPLTLESARPSHTSQYLCASRGQGTATIYFGEGSWLTVV.